This T cell receptor beta chain stems from a study of blood T cell repertoires in COVID-19. The overall study: Both acute and convalescent COVID-19 samples were obtained from the United States, Italy and Spain.

Using immunoSEQ multiplex PCR, the repertoire was profiled, and TCRdb retains in-frame clones only, with some absent. Of around 170,000 clones in the sample, approximately 80% are singletons; the top ten hold around 14%. Only one count was recorded for this clone. Germline V gene lookup returns CDR1 ENHRY and CDR2 SYGVKD. This CDR3 contains 13 residues. V was clipped by 3 bases and J by 0 bases, with 5 bases between them. Participants had their cohort set by participant-reported clinical history. The clonotype was recovered from a man in his sixties who had been exposed to COVID-19. The rearrangement links TRBV10-3 to TRBJ2-5; D not certain. The sample was PBMCs or T cells enriched from blood (not recorded which). CDR3 amino acids: CAISDGYQETQYF. The CDR3 DNA sequence: TGTGCCATCAGTGACGGGTACCAAGAGACCCAGTACTTC.